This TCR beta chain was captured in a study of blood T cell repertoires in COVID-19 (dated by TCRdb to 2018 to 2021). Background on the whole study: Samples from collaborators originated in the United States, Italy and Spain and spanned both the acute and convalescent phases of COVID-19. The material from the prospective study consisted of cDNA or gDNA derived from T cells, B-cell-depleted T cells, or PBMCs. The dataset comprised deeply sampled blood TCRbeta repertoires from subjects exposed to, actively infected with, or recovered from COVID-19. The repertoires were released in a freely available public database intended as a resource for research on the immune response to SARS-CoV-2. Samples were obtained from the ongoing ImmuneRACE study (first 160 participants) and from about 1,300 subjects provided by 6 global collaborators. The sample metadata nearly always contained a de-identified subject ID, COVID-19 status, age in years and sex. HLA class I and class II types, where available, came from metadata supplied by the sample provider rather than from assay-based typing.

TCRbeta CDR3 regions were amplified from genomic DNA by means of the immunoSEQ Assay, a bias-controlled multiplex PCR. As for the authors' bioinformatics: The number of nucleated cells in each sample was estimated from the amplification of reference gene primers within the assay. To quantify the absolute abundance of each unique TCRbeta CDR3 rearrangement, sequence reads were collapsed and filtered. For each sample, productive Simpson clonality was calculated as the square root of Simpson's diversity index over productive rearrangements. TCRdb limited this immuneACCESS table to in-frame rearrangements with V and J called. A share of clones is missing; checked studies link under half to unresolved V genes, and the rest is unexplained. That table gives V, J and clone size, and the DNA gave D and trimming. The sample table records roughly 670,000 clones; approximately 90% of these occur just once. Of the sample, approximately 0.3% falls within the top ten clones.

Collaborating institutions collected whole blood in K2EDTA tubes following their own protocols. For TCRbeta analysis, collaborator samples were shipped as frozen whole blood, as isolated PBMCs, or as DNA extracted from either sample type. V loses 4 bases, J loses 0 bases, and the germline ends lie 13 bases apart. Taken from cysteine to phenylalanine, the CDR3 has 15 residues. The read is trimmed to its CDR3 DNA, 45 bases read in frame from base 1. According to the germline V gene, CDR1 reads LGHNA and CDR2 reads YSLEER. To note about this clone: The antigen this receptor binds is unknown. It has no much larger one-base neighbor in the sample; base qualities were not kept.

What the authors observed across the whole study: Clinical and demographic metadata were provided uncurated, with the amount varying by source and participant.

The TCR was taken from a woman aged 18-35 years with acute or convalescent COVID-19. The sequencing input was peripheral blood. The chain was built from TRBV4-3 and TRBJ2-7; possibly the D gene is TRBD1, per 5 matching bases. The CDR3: CASSRLADSSYEQYF. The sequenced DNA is TGCGCCAGCAGCCGCCTTGCCGACAGCTCCTACGAGCAGTACTTC.